Below are 2 T cell receptor beta chains sequenced from a single sample in a study of cytotoxic CD8 clonotypes in ibrutinib-treated CLL (dated by TCRdb to about 2021). Read against the paper, the sample's time point label means: progressive disease on ibrutinib. The method was the immunoSEQ multiplex PCR assay. Held by TCRdb, this immuneACCESS table contains in-frame sequences only and omits some clones. Under half of the omission traces to an unresolved V gene where checked; the cause of the rest is unknown. This sample lists tens of thousands of clones; 60% to 75% were detected once. The ten biggest clones cover 10% of the sample. The sequenced sample was PBMCs, obtained at disease progression, from a patient treated with ibrutinib. The source of these receptors is a human donor with chronic lymphocytic leukemia.

The chain recombines TRBV2 with TRBJ2-1; tentative D call: TRBD2 (5 bases). The CDR3 extends over 15 amino acids. Deletions cut 8 bases from V and 8 bases from J, with 22 bases between. Germline CDR1 SNHLY, CDR2 FYNNEI. CDR3 in amino acids: CASRPPLAWVHEQFF. The CDR3 coding sequence is TGTGCCAGCCGACCCCCGCTAGCCTGGGTACATGAGCAGTTCTTC.

The chain joins TRBV7-8 to TRBJ2-2; 13 nucleotides agree with TRBD2. The CDR3 runs 18 residues. The V and J ends lost 4 bases and 0 bases, in that order; junction bases with no gene match: 5. The germline gives CDR1 SGHVS, CDR2 FQNEAQ. CDR3 bases: TGTGCCAGCAGCTGGGGGACTAGCGGGACCCCGAACACCGGGGAGCTGTTTTTT. Amino acids: CASSWGTSGTPNTGELFF.